The entry below gives a single T cell receptor beta chain sequence along with its context. Its antigen has not been determined. No base quality values were provided; no much bigger clone lies one nucleotide off. The sample comes from a study of T cells after posttransplantation cyclophosphamide (dated by TCRdb to 2015 to 2016). About the study as a whole: Using TRB sequencing, the study followed how the T cell repertoire reconstituted after myeloablative bone marrow transplantation in which posttransplantation cyclophosphamide served as GVHD prophylaxis. Antigen receptor sequencing covered samples from 35 PTCy-treated patients and approximately 15 of their related bone marrow donors. TRB sequencing was performed on blood from all 30 or so PTCy patients with 1-year posttransplant specimens. In 3 patients, up to about 3 additional blood samples taken between 2 and 5.2 years after transplant also underwent TRB sequencing, as did pretransplant blood from several patients. Because TRA and TRB clonality correlated tightly in fewer than 10 samples, the subsequent TCR analyses were limited to TRB only. Public TRB sequences were searched against a database of over 3,000 sequences associated with responses to pathogens, tumor antigens, self-antigens and alloantigens.

Genomic DNA was used for TRB sequencing, which was performed with the immunoSEQ assay at survey resolution or with the hsTCRB kit. In the paper's pipeline: The immunoSEQ software handled initial read processing, and the LymphoSeq R package was used for repertoire analyses. For each TRB dataset, clonality was calculated as 1 minus normalized Shannon entropy, and the Gini coefficient was computed as well. Phenotypes of unsorted samples were inferred by mapping TRB sequences from sorted subsets of the recipient or donor onto unsorted samples of the same recipient. Held by TCRdb, this immuneACCESS table contains in-frame sequences only and omits some clones. Under half of the omission traces to an unresolved V gene where checked; the cause of the rest is unknown. V, J and clone size derive from that table, while D and trimming were established from the DNA sequence. In this sample the table shows 23,000 or so clones, approximately 98% of which occur a single time. Together, the top ten hold about 0.13% of the sample.

Overall study outcomes, separate from this receptor: At 1-2 months, donor-recipient similarity was low but rose over the first year, and the later blood repertoires were often dominated by donor CD8+ memory clones. Across 45 patients, recipient CMV seropositivity and CMV reactivation were highly associated with TRB clonality; PTCy diversity was similar to CNI/methotrexate controls. The TRB repertoires of T cells infiltrating skin or GI tract showed only limited overlap with the TRB repertoires of T cells in blood.

Peripheral blood samples were provided by related bone marrow donors on the day of marrow donation. Viable CD3+CD4+ or CD3+CD8+ cells that were CCR7+CD45RA+CD45RO-CD95-CD27+CD28+ were classified as naive T cells. Mononuclear cells from peripheral blood and bone marrow were separated by Ficoll-Hypaque density centrifugation and then cryopreserved. Sorting of CD4+ and CD8+ T cells, including naive and memory subsets, was performed by FACS on a FACSAria II. Trimming takes 4 bases from V and 11 bases from J, and the germline ends sit 26 bases apart. Sequences SNHLY (CDR1) and FYNNEI (CDR2) are obtained from the germline V gene. The CDR3, cysteine through phenylalanine, is 16 amino acids long. CDR3 DNA is the only sequence kept; it has 48 bases, read in frame from the first base.

The sample taken for sequencing was naive CD8+ T cells sorted from PBMCs. This receptor was identified in a middle-aged man in good health, CMV-negative, and a related stem cell transplant donor. This chain joins TRBV2 to TRBJ2-5; the D segment could be TRBD1, given 6 matching bases. The CDR3 sequence is CASSVQRDTLYEGQYF. The sequenced DNA: TGTGCCAGCAGTGTGCAAAGGGACACCTTATACGAGGGGCAGTACTTC.